This TCR beta chain came from a study of cytomegalovirus exposure and HLA in healthy donors (dated by TCRdb to about 2017). A note on the overall study: According to an earlier analysis of around 600 of the donors, 150 million to 200 million T cells yielded 117 million unique TCR beta sequences and approximately 300 Gb of sequence data. High-throughput TCR immunosequencing, statistical association of individual TCRs with disease status, and machine learning were combined to predict cytomegalovirus infection status. Rather than using new phenotypic data, the later analysis identified candidate immune exposures from TCR beta sequences and from how often those sequences occurred across donors. About 300 gigabases of sequencing data and approximately 85 million unique TCR sequences were included in an early release covering under 650 HLA-typed donors. Every discovery cohort repertoire had been produced on one sequencing platform. In a later analysis, previously published TCR beta repertoires from more than 500 donors were re-analyzed and high-resolution HLA genotyping was added so that TCR occurrence patterns could be studied. Because of strong linkage in the cohort, a handful of DR-DQ haplotypes were treated as single units for association and clustering. The T cell repertoires of around 730 subjects were profiled by immunosequencing and related to cytomegalovirus serostatus. Of the 300 to 400 genotyped donors, approximately 83% fell in the genetic ancestry cluster associated with self-reported Caucasian donors. A separate validation cohort of 100 to 150 different subjects was used in addition to the 666-subject first cohort. HLA typing covered class I and class II loci at four-digit resolution. Typing coverage differed by locus: A, B, C, DRB1 and DQB1 were typed in roughly 620-630 donors, DQA1 in about 550, DPA1 in around 600, and DPB1 in approximately 450. On average, 235,054 unique TCR beta nucleotide sequences were sequenced per donor among fewer than 500 genotyped donors of the cohort, with approximately 18% of those sequences being non-productive. The study aimed to test whether cataloging public T cell receptors could reveal signatures of past pathogen exposure. A later genetic analysis took genome-wide SNP genotypes for 398 of the 666 donors and used that subset as a discovery cohort. To decide whether each TCR beta V gene segment behaved as functional or pseudogenic, an earlier analysis of approximately 600 of the donors relied on high-throughput TCR beta sequencing. Donor age, sex, ethnicity and CMV serostatus were collected together with the repertoire data. Overall results and qualifications from the work: In a later analysis, several top co-occurrence clusters were reported to appear linked to parvovirus B19, influenza, CMV and Epstein-Barr virus. A later genetic analysis associated a missense DCLRE1C variant with V-gene and J-gene trimming of TCR beta chains, and an independent cohort replicated the association. Most TCR sequences were seen in very few donors, while some public TCRs were found in many individuals. Because HLA typing was unavailable for some donors at each locus, only the typed subset was used in association tests. In a later genetic analysis, fewer N-insertions in productive TCRs were reported among donors in an Asian-associated ancestry cluster than the 666-donor mean. The cohort was sequenced for TCR beta chains only, and without alpha or paired-chain data the features that could be detected were limited. Immune exposure information for the cohort was limited to CMV serostatus. When HLA alleles, especially DR and DQ, strongly co-occurred, attributing TCR associations to individual alleles was difficult. A group of highly shared sequence variants was considered likely to be a technical artifact of the sequencing pipeline. A later analysis found that TCR association rates varied across HLA loci, with DRB1 alleles showing the most associated TCRs and HLA-C alleles the fewest. Presence/absence analyses assumed roughly uniform sequencing depth across donors, an assumption that may not hold. According to the authors, the approach could potentially be generalized to other disease states and immunological phenotypes. In an earlier analysis of more than 500 of the donors, most TCR beta V segments appeared in productive rearrangements about 87% or about 30% of the time, broadly matching IMGT annotations. Cytomegalovirus status was reported to be diagnosed by the classifier with high specificity and sensitivity in both the original and validation cohorts. Some IMGT-functional V segments, including TRBV6-2 and TRBV6-3, could not be distinguished by the 87-base-pair reads and were therefore excluded. In vitro tests confirmed that a few of the cytomegalovirus-associated TCR beta chains recognize cytomegalovirus antigens. A further reported finding was that TCR beta sequences accurately predicted the HLA-A and HLA-B alleles for most subjects in the first cohort. A later analysis found that HLA-associated TCR beta chains were more clonally expanded and had lower generation probabilities than equally common non-associated chains. Over 15 rarely observed V segments, including chromosome 9 orphons, were excluded from the earlier analysis of several hundred of the donors because counts were too low. Linkage disequilibrium might explain the correlated functional status among segregating V segments, but an unknown experimental factor could not be ruled out. Specific HLA alleles were associated with over 15,000 TCR beta sequences at a false discovery rate of 0.05 in a later analysis. According to a later analysis, most CMV-associated TCR beta chains appeared to be HLA-restricted, and the HLA associations seemed to be driven largely by CMV exposure. In the study, some 160 TCR beta chains were listed as associated with cytomegalovirus.

After removal of 6 bases from V and 2 bases from J, the junction retains 5 bases not matched to a gene. The CDR3 has 14 amino acids, counting the end cysteine and phenylalanine. Only the CDR3 DNA stays, 42 bases, in frame from base 1. According to the germline V gene, CDR1 reads MNHEY and CDR2 reads SVGAGI. The cohort was made up of 500 to 800 healthy bone marrow donors. All cohort members were sampled while nominally healthy, although unrecorded immune exposures were likely present. The donor tested CMV seropositive and was one of the 289 seropositive cohort members. Every donor gave a peripheral blood sample, and the peripheral blood mononuclear cells from that sample were used for TCR beta sequencing. The Qiagen DNeasy Blood Extraction Kit was used to extract genomic DNA from the blood cell samples. Library prep was done by the immunoSEQ multiplex PCR assay. The multiplex PCR relied on a mix of 60 forward primers for TCR Vbeta segments and 13 reverse primers for TCR Jbeta segments. A multiplex PCR assay on genomic DNA amplified the CDR3 region of rearranged TCR beta genes. The Illumina HiSeq System was used to sequence the amplified TCR beta libraries as 87-base-pair reads. On the study's bioinformatics: A later analysis tallied some 79 million unique TCR beta chains across the roughly 610 repertoires, and approximately 9.9 million of those chains were shared by two or more donors. To remove PCR and sequencing errors, raw reads were error-corrected and collapsed into unique sequences using a nearest-neighbor algorithm that merged closely related sequences. V, D and J gene segments were assigned by aligning CDR3 sequences to IMGT reference sequences. For a sequence to be retained, a match of at least six nucleotides to both a V gene segment and a J gene segment was required. A rearrangement counted as productive if the CDR3 had no stop codons and remained in frame with V and J, and every other rearrangement counted as non-productive. Following IMGT convention, CDR3 was defined as the stretch from the second conserved V-encoded cysteine up to the conserved J-encoded phenylalanine. The earlier analysis of about 560 of the donors excluded any sequence lacking an unambiguous match to a single V gene segment. An earlier analysis of about 600 of the donors called V segments functional above 56.7% productive rearrangements and segregating when the between-donor standard deviation exceeded 5%. To diagnose cytomegalovirus status from the catalog of TCR beta chain sequences, a statistical classification framework was built. V and J gene assignment, in a later analysis, came from comparing TCR nucleotide sequences with IMGT/GENE-DB human TR gene sequences. A later analysis assigned CDR3 sequences and most-parsimonious VDJ recombination scenarios with the TCRdist pipeline. A later analysis defined each TCR beta chain by its CDR3 amino acid sequence plus V-gene family, and excluded reads lacking a unique V-gene family. In a later analysis, a few hundred highly shared, low-generation-probability nucleotide sequences were removed to address suspected cross-contamination and a sequencing artifact. A later analysis calculated a clonal expansion index for each public chain from normalized within-repertoire ranks of inferred template counts. A later analysis computed generation probabilities with a VDJ recombination model fitted to out-of-frame rearrangements, and checked the results against IGoR. Hypergeometric tests were used in a later analysis to score TCR-TCR, TCR-HLA and TCR-CMV co-occurrence, with a repertoire-size bias correction applied to the TCR pairs. A later analysis estimated false discovery rates by permuting HLA or CMV assignments 20 times. In a later analysis, co-occurring TCRs were grouped using DBSCAN, and TCRdist sequence similarity was added for clustering within HLA-allele-positive subsets. For co-occurrence clustering, repertoires with fewer than 30,000 or more than 120,000 public chains were excluded, along with several repertoires with anomalous nucleotide sharing. Drawn from immuneACCESS, this table holds only the in-frame rearrangements with V and J called that TCRdb kept. Clones are partly lost; checked studies trace under half to an unresolved V gene and leave the rest unexplained. That table furnishes V, J and clone size, whereas the DNA furnished D and trimming. The sample table contains roughly 84,000 clones; only one count was recorded for around 79% of them. Around 5.8% of the sample rests with the top ten.

Turning to this clone: Its antigen remains undetermined. No much larger clone is present one base from it, and per-base qualities are unavailable.

This sequence originates from a male donor in good health and CMV-seropositive. The sequence is built from TRBV6-5 and TRBJ2-7; TRBD1 aligns with 9 central bases. Sequencing was performed on PBMCs. The DNA sequence reads TGTGCCAGCAGGGCCGGGACAGGGACCTACGAGCAGTACTTC. This is translated as CASRAGTGTYEQYF.